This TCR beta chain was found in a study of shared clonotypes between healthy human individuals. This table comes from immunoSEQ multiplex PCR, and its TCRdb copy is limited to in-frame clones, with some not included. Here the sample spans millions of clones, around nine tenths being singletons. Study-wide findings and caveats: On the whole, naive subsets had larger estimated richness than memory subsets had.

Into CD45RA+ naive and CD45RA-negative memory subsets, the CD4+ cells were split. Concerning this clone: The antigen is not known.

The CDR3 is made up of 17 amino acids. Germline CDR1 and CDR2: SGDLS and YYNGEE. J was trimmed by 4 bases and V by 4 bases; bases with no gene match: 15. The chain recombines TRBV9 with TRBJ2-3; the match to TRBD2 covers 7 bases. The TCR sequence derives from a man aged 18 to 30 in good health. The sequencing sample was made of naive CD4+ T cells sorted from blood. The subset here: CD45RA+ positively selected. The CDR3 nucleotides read TGTGCCAGCAGCCCCCGGGGGGAGTGGAGCCGGGCAGATACGCAGTATTTT. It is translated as CASSPRGEWSRADTQYF.